This TCR beta chain was identified during a study of blood T cell repertoires in COVID-19. For the study at large: Spain, Italy and the United States supplied samples that represented acute and convalescent COVID-19. From T cells, B-cell-depleted T cells, or PBMCs came the material, which was cDNA or gDNA.

CDR3 length: 13 residues. Germline V gene lookup returns CDR1 LNHDA and CDR2 SQIVND (reference sequence). The ends lost 5 bases at V and 4 bases at J; junction bases unmatched: 4. The authors' processing: Amplifying reference gene primers gave estimates of nucleated cell counts. TCRdb's copy holds only in-frame clones and misses some; the assay was immunoSEQ multiplex PCR. V and J calls and clone size are those listed in that table; D and trimming were worked out from the DNA. The profile covers about 33,000 clones, with about 90% appearing a single time and 6.3% taken by the ten largest. The rearrangement links TRBV19 to TRBJ2-5; 7 bases are shared with TRBD2. The receptor comes from a human donor in a cohort sampled during active COVID-19. Sequences were obtained from peripheral blood. The CDR3 spells CASSSRGVETQYF. CDR3 coding DNA: TGTGCCAGTAGTTCCCGGGGGGTAGAGACCCAGTACTTC. Supplemented by reference TRBV19 and TRBJ2-5, the full variable domain reads DGGITQSPKYLFRKEGQNVTLSCEQNLNHDAMYWYRQDPGQGLRLIYYSQIVNDFQKGDIAEGYSVSREKKESFPLTVTSAQKNPTAFYLCASSSRGVETQYFGPGTRLLVL.